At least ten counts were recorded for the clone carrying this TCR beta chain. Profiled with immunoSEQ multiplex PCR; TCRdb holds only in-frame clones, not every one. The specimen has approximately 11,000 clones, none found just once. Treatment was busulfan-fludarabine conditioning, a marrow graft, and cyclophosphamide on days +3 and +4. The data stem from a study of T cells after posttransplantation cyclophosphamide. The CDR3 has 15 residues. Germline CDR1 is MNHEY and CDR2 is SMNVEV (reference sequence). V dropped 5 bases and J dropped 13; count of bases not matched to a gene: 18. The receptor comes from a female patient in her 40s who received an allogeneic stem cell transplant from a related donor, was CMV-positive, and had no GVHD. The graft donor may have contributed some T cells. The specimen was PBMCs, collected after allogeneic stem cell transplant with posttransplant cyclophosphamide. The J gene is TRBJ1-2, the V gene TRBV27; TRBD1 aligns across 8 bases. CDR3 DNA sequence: TGTGCCAGCAGTCCAGGGGGCGCAGTCCGGTGGGCCGGCACCTTC. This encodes CASSPGGAVRWAGTF.